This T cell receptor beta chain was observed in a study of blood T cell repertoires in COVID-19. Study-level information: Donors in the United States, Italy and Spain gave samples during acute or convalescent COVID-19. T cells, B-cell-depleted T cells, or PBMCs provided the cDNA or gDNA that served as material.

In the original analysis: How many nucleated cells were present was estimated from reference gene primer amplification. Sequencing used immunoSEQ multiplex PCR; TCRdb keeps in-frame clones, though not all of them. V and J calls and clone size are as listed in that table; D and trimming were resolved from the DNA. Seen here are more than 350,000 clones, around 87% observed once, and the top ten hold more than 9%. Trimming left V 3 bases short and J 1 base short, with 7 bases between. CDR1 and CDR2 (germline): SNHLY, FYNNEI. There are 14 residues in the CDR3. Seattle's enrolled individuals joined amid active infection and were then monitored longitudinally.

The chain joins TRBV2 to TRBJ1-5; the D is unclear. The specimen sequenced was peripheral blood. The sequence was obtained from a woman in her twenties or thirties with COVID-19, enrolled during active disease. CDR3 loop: CASSDGMSNQPQHF. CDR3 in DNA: TGTGCCAGCAGTGACGGGATGAGCAATCAGCCCCAGCATTTT.